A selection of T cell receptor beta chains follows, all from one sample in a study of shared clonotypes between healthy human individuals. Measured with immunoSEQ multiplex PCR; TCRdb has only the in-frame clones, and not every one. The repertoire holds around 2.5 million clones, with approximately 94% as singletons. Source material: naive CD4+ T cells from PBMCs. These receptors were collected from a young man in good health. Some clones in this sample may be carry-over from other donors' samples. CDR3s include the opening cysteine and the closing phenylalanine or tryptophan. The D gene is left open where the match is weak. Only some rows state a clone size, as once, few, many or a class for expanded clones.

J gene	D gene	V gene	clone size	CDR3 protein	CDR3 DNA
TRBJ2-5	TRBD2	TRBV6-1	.	CASSERVATSGRARVETQYF	TGTGCCAGCAGTGAAAGGGTGGCTACTAGCGGGAGGGCCCGGGTAGAGACCCAGTACTTC
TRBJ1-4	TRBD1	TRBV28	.	CASLPRGTGGEKLFF	TGTGCCAGCTTACCCCGCGGGACAGGGGGAGAAAAACTGTTTTTT
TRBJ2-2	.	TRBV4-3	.	CASSQGLTARGELFF	TGCGCCAGCAGCCAAGGACTAACCGCGAGAGGGGAGCTGTTTTTT
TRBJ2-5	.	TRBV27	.	CASRELAGETQYF	TGTGCCAGCAGAGAACTAGCCGGCGAGACCCAGTACTTC
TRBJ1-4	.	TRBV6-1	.	CASSDFFRNEKLFF	TGTGCCAGCAGTGACTTTTTTAGGAATGAAAAACTGTTTTTT
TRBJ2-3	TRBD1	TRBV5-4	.	CASRLDRGVNTQYF	TGTGCCAGCAGACTGGACAGGGGTGTAAATACGCAGTATTTT
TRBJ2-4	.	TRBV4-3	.	CASSQGVDGKNIQYF	TGCGCCAGCAGCCAAGGGGTAGATGGCAAAAACATTCAGTACTTC
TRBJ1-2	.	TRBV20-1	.	CSGSAGAGYTF	TGCAGTGGGAGTGCAGGGGCTGGCTACACCTTC
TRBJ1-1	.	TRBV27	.	CASSLQRETEAFF	TGTGCCAGCAGCTTACAAAGGGAGACTGAAGCTTTCTTT
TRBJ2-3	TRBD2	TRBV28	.	CASSGPRTSGIRTDTQYF	TGTGCCAGCAGTGGGCCCCGGACTAGCGGGATCCGCACAGATACGCAGTATTTT
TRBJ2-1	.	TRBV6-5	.	CASSYSISPSYNEQFF	TGTGCCAGCAGTTACTCGATAAGTCCCTCCTACAATGAGCAGTTCTTC
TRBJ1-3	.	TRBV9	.	CASSVGTHSGNTIYF	TGTGCCAGCAGCGTAGGGACACACTCTGGAAACACCATATATTTT
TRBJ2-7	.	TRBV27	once	CASGRQPGIFSYEQYF	TGTGCCAGCGGACGCCAACCAGGGATTTTCTCCTACGAGCAGTACTTC
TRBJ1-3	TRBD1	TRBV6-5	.	CASRGTGGPGNTIYF	TGTGCCAGCAGGGGGACAGGGGGACCTGGAAACACCATATATTTT
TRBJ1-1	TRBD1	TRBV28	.	CASSYYRGLMNTEAFF	TGTGCCAGCAGCTACTACAGGGGGCTGATGAACACTGAAGCTTTCTTT
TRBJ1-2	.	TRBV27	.	CASMPLGGNYGYTF	TGTGCCAGCATGCCTTTAGGGGGTAACTATGGCTACACCTTC
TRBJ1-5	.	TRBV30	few	CAWAPMGNQPQHF	TGTGCCTGGGCACCCATGGGCAATCAGCCCCAGCATTTT
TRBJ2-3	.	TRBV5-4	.	CASSFGVTGLADTQYF	TGTGCCAGCAGCTTCGGGGTAACGGGATTGGCAGATACGCAGTATTTT
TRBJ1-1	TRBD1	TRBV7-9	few	CASSPDRAGAFF	TGTGCCAGCAGTCCTGACAGGGCCGGAGCTTTCTTT
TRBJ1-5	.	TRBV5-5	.	CASSPGGGSQPQHF	TGTGCCAGCAGCCCGGGTGGGGGTAGTCAGCCCCAGCATTTT
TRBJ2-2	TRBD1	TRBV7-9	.	CASSTGGSVTGELFF	TGTGCCAGCAGTACAGGGGGCAGTGTGACCGGGGAGCTGTTTTTT
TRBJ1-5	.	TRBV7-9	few	CASSLDTYQPQHF	TGTGCCAGCAGCTTAGACACGTATCAGCCCCAGCATTTT
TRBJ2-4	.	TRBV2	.	CASAQGSSGNIQYF	TGTGCCAGCGCTCAGGGGTCCAGCGGAAACATTCAGTACTTC
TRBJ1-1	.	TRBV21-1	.	CASSKNTVDAEAFF	TGTGCCAGCAGCAAGAATACAGTCGACGCTGAAGCTTTCTTT
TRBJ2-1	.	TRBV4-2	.	CASSRGPNEQFF	TGTGCCAGCAGCCGAGGGCCCAATGAGCAGTTCTTC
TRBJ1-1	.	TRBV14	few	CASSPPGVLNTEAFF	TGTGCCAGCAGCCCCCCCGGGGTCCTGAACACTGAAGCTTTCTTT
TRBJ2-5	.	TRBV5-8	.	CASSFKGRETQYF	TGTGCCAGCAGCTTTAAAGGGAGAGAGACCCAGTACTTC
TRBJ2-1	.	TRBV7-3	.	CASSSRGRVDEQFF	TGTGCCAGCAGCTCCCGGGGGCGGGTTGATGAGCAGTTCTTC
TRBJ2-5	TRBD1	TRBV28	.	CASTRSVTGTGNYQETQYF	TGTGCCAGCACTCGATCCGTGACCGGGACAGGGAATTACCAAGAGACCCAGTACTTC
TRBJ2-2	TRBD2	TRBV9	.	CASSTSGSFGELFF	TGTGCCAGCAGCACTAGCGGGAGTTTCGGGGAGCTGTTTTTT
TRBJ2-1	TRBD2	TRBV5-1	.	CASSLEIAGGSEQFF	TGCGCCAGCAGCTTGGAAATCGCGGGAGGGTCTGAGCAGTTCTTC
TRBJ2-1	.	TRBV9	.	CASSVAGASYNEQFF	TGTGCCAGCAGCGTAGCGGGGGCCTCCTACAATGAGCAGTTCTTC
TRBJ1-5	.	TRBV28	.	CASSLQDQPQHF	TGTGCCAGCAGCCTTCAGGATCAGCCCCAGCATTTT
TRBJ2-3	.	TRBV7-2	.	CASSTNPADTQYF	TGTGCCAGCAGTACTAATCCAGCAGATACGCAGTATTTT
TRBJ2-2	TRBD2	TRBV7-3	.	CASGLSGKNTGELFF	TGTGCCAGCGGCCTTAGCGGGAAGAACACCGGGGAGCTGTTTTTT
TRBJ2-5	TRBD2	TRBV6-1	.	CASSPLAGGWETQYF	TGTGCCAGCAGTCCACTGGCGGGGGGGTGGGAGACCCAGTACTTC
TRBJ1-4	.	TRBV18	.	CASSPPGDAEKLFF	TGTGCCAGCTCACCACCGGGGGATGCGGAAAAACTGTTTTTT
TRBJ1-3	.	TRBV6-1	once	CASKTNRYTIYF	TGTGCCAGCAAGACGAATCGATACACCATATATTTT
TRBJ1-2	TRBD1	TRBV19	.	CASSARTGGSGGYTF	TGTGCCAGTAGTGCCCGGACAGGGGGCTCAGGTGGCTACACCTTC
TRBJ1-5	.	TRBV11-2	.	CASSFQDNQPQHF	TGTGCCAGCAGCTTTCAGGACAATCAGCCCCAGCATTTT
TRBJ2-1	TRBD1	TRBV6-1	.	CASSVIRTGGPDEQFF	TGTGCCAGCAGTGTTATTCGGACAGGGGGCCCCGATGAGCAGTTCTTC
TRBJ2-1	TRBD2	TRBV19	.	CATAPGLAGFNEQFF	TGTGCCACAGCGCCGGGACTAGCGGGATTCAATGAGCAGTTCTTC
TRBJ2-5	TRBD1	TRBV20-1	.	CMATGRETQYF	TGCATGGCGACAGGGAGAGAGACCCAGTACTTC
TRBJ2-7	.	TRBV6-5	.	CASSYSGGAGAYEQYF	TGTGCCAGCAGTTACTCAGGGGGGGCGGGTGCCTACGAGCAGTACTTC
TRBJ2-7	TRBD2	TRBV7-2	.	CASSSTSGNSYEQYF	TGTGCCAGCAGCTCTACTAGCGGGAACTCCTACGAGCAGTACTTC
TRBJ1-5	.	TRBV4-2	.	CASSQREGLDPPTPQHF	TGTGCCAGCAGCCAAAGGGAGGGGTTAGATCCACCCACGCCCCAGCATTTT
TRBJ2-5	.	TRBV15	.	CATRAGIQETQYF	TGTGCCACCAGGGCGGGGATACAAGAGACCCAGTACTTC
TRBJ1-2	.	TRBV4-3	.	CASARGGSSYGYTF	TGCGCCAGCGCCCGGGGAGGGAGCTCCTATGGCTACACCTTC